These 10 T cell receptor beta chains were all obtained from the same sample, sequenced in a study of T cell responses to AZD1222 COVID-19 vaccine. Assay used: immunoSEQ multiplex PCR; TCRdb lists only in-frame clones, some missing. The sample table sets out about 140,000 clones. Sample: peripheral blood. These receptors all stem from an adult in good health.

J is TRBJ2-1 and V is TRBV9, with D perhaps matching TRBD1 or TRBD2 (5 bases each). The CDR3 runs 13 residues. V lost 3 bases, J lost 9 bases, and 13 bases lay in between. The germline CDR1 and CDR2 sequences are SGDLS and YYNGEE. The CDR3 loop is CASSEGASGEQFF. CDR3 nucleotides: TGTGCCAGCAGCGAAGGGGCCAGCGGTGAGCAGTTCTTC.

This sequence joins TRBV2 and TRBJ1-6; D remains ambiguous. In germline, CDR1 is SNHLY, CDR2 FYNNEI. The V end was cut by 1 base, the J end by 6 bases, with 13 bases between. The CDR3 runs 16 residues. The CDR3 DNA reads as TGTGCCAGCAGTGAAGAACAGACGGTAGTTAATTCACCCCTCCACTTT. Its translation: CASSEEQTVVNSPLHF.

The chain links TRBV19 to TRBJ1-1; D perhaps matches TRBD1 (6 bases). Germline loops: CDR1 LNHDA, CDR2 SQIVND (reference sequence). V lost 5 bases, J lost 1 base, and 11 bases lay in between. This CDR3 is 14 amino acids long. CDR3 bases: TGTGCCAGTAGTCCCAGGGGACAGAACACTGAAGCTTTCTTT. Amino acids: CASSPRGQNTEAFF. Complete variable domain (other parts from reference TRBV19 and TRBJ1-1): DGGITQSPKYLFRKEGQNVTLSCEQNLNHDAMYWYRQDPGQGLRLIYYSQIVNDFQKGDIAEGYSVSREKKESFPLTVTSAQKNPTAFYLCASSPRGQNTEAFFGQGTRLTVV.

CDR3 protein: CASSFVEGGNEQFF. The CDR3 nucleotides read TGCGCCAGCAGCTTCGTTGAGGGCGGCAATGAGCAGTTCTTC. The chain is built from TRBV5-1 and TRBJ2-1, with D perhaps matching TRBD2 (5 bases). Between the trimmed V and J ends, which lost 2 bases and 6 bases, there was a span of 12 bases. Looked up from germline, CDR1 is SGHRS and CDR2 is YFSETQ. This CDR3 contains 14 residues.

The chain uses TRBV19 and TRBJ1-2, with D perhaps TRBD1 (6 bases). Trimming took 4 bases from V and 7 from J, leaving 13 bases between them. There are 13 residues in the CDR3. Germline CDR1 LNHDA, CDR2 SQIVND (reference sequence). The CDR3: CASSTGQSIGYTF. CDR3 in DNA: TGTGCCAGTAGTACCGGACAGAGTATTGGCTACACCTTC. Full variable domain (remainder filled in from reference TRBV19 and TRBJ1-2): DGGITQSPKYLFRKEGQNVTLSCEQNLNHDAMYWYRQDPGQGLRLIYYSQIVNDFQKGDIAEGYSVSREKKESFPLTVTSAQKNPTAFYLCASSTGQSIGYTFGSGTRLTVV.

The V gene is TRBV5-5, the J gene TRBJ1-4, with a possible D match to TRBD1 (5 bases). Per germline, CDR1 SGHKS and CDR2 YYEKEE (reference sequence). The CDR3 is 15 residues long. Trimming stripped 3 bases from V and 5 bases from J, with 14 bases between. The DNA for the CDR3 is TGTGCCAGCAGCTGGGGGTGGCAGTCGAATGAAAAACTGTTTTTT. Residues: CASSWGWQSNEKLFF.

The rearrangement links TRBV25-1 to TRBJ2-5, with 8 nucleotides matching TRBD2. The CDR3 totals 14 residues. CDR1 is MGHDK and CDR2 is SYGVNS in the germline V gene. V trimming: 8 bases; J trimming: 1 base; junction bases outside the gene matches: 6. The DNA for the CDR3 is TGTGCCAGCGCTACGGGGGGGGTCCAAGAGACCCAGTACTTC. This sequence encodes CASATGGVQETQYF.

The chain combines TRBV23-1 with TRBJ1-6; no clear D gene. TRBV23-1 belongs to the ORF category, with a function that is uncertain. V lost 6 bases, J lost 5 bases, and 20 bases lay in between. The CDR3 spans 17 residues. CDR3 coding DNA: TGCGCCAGCAGACATATGGTCAACCCGTCGAATAATTCACCCCTCCACTTT. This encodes CASRHMVNPSNNSPLHF.

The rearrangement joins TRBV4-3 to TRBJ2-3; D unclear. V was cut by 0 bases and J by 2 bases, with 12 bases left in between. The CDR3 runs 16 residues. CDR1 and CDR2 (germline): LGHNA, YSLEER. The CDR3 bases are TGCGCCAGCAGCCAAGACGAAAAGCTGCTCACAGATACGCAGTATTTT. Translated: CASSQDEKLLTDTQYF.

CDR3 bases: TGTGCCAGCACCCAGGGGGGAAATTCACCCCTCCACTTT. Translating gives CASTQGGNSPLHF. V and J are TRBV5-4 and TRBJ1-6, with 7 bases identical to TRBD1. CDR1 and CDR2 from the germline V gene are SGHNT and YYREEE (reference sequence). The CDR3 consists of 13 residues. The V gene end was trimmed by 6 bases and the J gene end by 7 bases; junction bases not matched to a gene: 4.